The 15 T cell receptor beta chains listed next were all sequenced from one sample in a study of shared clonotypes between healthy human individuals. TCRdb keeps only in-frame clones here, not all; method: immunoSEQ multiplex PCR. The repertoire has around 2.1 million clones, approximately 94% of them found once; the top ten carry 0.1% to 0.15%. The sample comprised naive CD4+ T cells sorted from blood. This sample's subset: CD45RA+ positively selected. The source is a man aged 18 to 29 in good health.

J is TRBJ2-3 and V is TRBV11-2; perhaps TRBD2 as D (7 bases). Germline CDR1 and CDR2: SGHAT and FQNNGV. V lost 1 base and J 0 bases, leaving 11 bases between the germline ends. This CDR3 contains 16 residues. CDR3 amino acids: CASSLVAGASTDTQYF. The CDR3 nucleotides are TGTGCCAGCAGCTTAGTTGCGGGGGCAAGCACAGATACGCAGTATTTT.

The CDR3 spells CASSVGRLRTGELFF. In DNA, the CDR3 is TGTGCCAGCAGCGTAGGGAGGCTGAGGACCGGGGAGCTGTTTTTT. This sequence joins TRBV9 and TRBJ2-2, with D perhaps TRBD2 (5 bases). V was clipped by 0 bases and J by 5 bases, with 11 bases between them. CDR3 length equals 15 residues. CDR1 is SGDLS and CDR2 is YYNGEE in the germline V gene.

This chain links TRBV30 with TRBJ1-3, with unresolved D. Trimming cost V 3 bases and J 0 bases, with 18 bases left between them. CDR1 GTSNPN and CDR2 SVGIG come from the germline V gene (reference sequence). CDR3 length equals 17 residues. CDR3 bases: TGTGCCTGGAGATTGGGAAGCCGACACAGCTCTGGAAACACCATATATTTT. Translation: CAWRLGSRHSSGNTIYF.

V is TRBV5-4 and J is TRBJ1-1, with TRBD1 as a possible D gene (6 bases). Trimming removed 6 bases at V and 2 bases at J, with 14 bases between. The germline CDR1 and CDR2 sequences are SGHNT and YYREEE (reference sequence). This CDR3 is 14 amino acids long. The CDR3 sequence is CASILQGRNTEAFF. CDR3 nucleotides: TGTGCCAGCATCCTACAGGGTCGCAACACTGAAGCTTTCTTT.

This rearrangement joins TRBV29-1 to TRBJ2-1; 11 bases match TRBD2. From germline, CDR1 is SQVTM and CDR2 ANQGSEA. Trimming took 4 bases from V and 9 from J; bases not matched to a gene: 11. The CDR3 length is 15 residues. In DNA, the CDR3 is TGCAGCGTTGGTCTAACTAGCGGGAGTAGCAGTGAGCAGTTCTTC. Its protein product is CSVGLTSGSSSEQFF.

J is TRBJ1-6 and V is TRBV28; D gene uncertain. The germline gives CDR1 MDHEN, CDR2 SYDVKM. The CDR3 spans 12 residues. Trimming cost V 11 bases and J 14 bases, with 19 bases left between them. The CDR3 here is CASRPATSALHF. The CDR3 coding sequence is TGTGCCTCTAGGCCAGCTACTTCGGCCCTCCACTTT.

This chain's CDR3 is CASTFLGGDYNEQFF. As DNA, the CDR3 is TGTGCCAGCACCTTTCTTGGGGGGGATTACAATGAGCAGTTCTTC. The V call is TRBV6-1, the J call TRBJ2-1; 7 nucleotides line up with TRBD2. The CDR3 extends over 15 amino acids. V shed 7 bases, J shed 4 bases, and the junction held 10 bases outside the gene matches. Germline CDR1 MNHNS, CDR2 SASEGT.

This sequence joins TRBV6-5 and TRBJ2-2; 8 positions match TRBD1. CDR1 is MNHEY, CDR2 SVGAGI, per germline. The length of the CDR3 is 16 residues. V was pared by 0 bases and J by 7 bases, with 7 bases of the junction left unmatched. The CDR3 here is CASSYSQTGAVGELFF. The CDR3 coding sequence is TGTGCCAGCAGTTACTCACAGACAGGGGCGGTCGGGGAGCTGTTTTTT.

In this sample, this clone turned up a few times. This chain connects TRBV6-1 to TRBJ1-2; no reliable D call. This CDR3 has 12 amino acids. Between the trimmed V and J ends, which lost 7 bases and 6 bases, there was a span of 12 bases. The germline CDR1 and CDR2 sequences are MNHNS and SASEGT. In DNA form, the CDR3 reads TGTGCCAGCAAGCCGATGGTTGATGGCTACACCTTC. It encodes CASKPMVDGYTF.

This clone was seen a single time. V is TRBV5-1 and J is TRBJ1-4, with D uncertain. V lost 5 bases and J lost 8, with 4 bases in between. This CDR3 has 10 amino acids. Per the germline V gene, CDR1 is SGHRS and CDR2 is YFSETQ. The CDR3: CASSREKLFF. In DNA, the CDR3 is TGCGCCAGCAGTCGGGAAAAACTGTTTTTT.

The chain couples TRBV18 to TRBJ1-1; D is unclear. The CDR3 consists of 13 residues. Between the trimmed V and J ends, which lost 6 bases and 4 bases, there was a span of 12 bases. Looked up from germline, CDR1 is KGHSH and CDR2 is LQKENI. CDR3 residues: CASSPGPGTEAFF. DNA for the CDR3: TGTGCCAGCTCCCCCGGTCCGGGCACTGAAGCTTTCTTT.

Written as DNA, the CDR3 is TGTGCCAGCAGCCCCTCACAGGGCTCTACGCAGTATTTT. Translating gives CASSPSQGSTQYF. The chain is built from TRBV7-3 and TRBJ2-3, with D possibly being TRBD1 (6 bases). CDR3 length equals 13 residues. CDR1 and CDR2 from the germline V gene are SGHTA and FQGTGA. V was trimmed by 5 bases and J by 8 bases, leaving 14 bases between them.

The rearrangement joins TRBV29-1 to TRBJ1-1; D possibly corresponds to TRBD1 (6 bases). Trimming stripped 5 bases from V and 6 bases from J, with 13 bases between. This CDR3 is 12 amino acids long. Germline-derived CDR1 and CDR2 are SQVTM and ANQGSEA. The CDR3 bases are TGCAGCGTTTCCTCGGGGGGCCCTGAAGCTTTCTTT. Its translation: CSVSSGGPEAFF. Complete variable domain (other parts from reference TRBV29-1 and TRBJ1-1): SAVISQKPSRDICQRGTSLTIQCQVDSQVTMMFWYRQQPGQSLTLIATANQGSEATYESGFVIDKFPISRPNLTFSTLTVSNMSPEDSSIYLCSVSSGGPEAFFGQGTRLTVV.

V usage is TRBV19 and J usage is TRBJ1-2; no clear D gene. Germline V lookup: CDR1 LNHDA, CDR2 SQIVND (reference sequence). Trimming took 7 bases from V and 4 from J, leaving 13 bases between them. The CDR3 consists of 13 residues. This CDR3 is CASIPTSGYGYTF. The CDR3 DNA is TGTGCCAGTATCCCGACATCAGGCTATGGCTACACCTTC.

This clone was found a few times. Here the CDR3 reads CASSFTSGDTGELFF. As DNA, the CDR3 is TGTGCCAGCAGCTTTACTAGCGGGGACACCGGGGAGCTGTTTTTT. The gene calls are TRBV7-9 and TRBJ2-2; 10 nucleotides match TRBD2. With V trimmed by 3 bases and J by 3 bases, 1 base remained unmatched. The CDR3 extends over 15 amino acids. Germline CDR1 is SEHNR and CDR2 is FQNEAQ (reference sequence).